This T cell receptor (beta chain) was recovered during a study of shared clonotypes between healthy human individuals. Trimming stripped 0 bases from V and 4 bases from J, with 10 bases between. This CDR3 has 14 amino acids. Germline V gene lookup returns CDR1 SGHTS and CDR2 YDEGEE. TCRdb's copy holds only in-frame clones and misses some; the assay was immunoSEQ multiplex PCR. The data contain over a million clones, roughly 97% of them singletons. The TCR originated in a man aged 25-40 years in good health. Sequencing was carried out using naive CD4+ T cells sorted from blood. Documented subset: CD45RA+ positively selected. The chain employs TRBV5-8 and TRBJ1-2, with D perhaps matching TRBD1 (5 bases). The CDR3 loop is CASSLGRAGYGYTF. In nucleotides, the CDR3 is TGTGCCAGCAGCTTGGGCAGGGCGGGCTATGGCTACACCTTC. Variable domain in full (rest from reference TRBV5-8 and TRBJ1-2): EAGVTQSPTHLIKTRGQQATLRCSPISGHTSVYWYQQALGLGLQFLLWYDEGEERNRGNFPPRFSGRQFPNYSSELNVNALELEDSALYLCASSLGRAGYGYTFGSGTRLTVV.